The entry that follows covers one T cell receptor beta chain sequence. Its antigen is not identified. An end of the junction differs from the germline gene, which may be a read error. Germline V gene data show CDR1 as SEHNR and CDR2 as FQNEAQ (reference sequence). The CDR3 has 16 amino acids. The PCR made use of 60 Vbeta and 13 Jbeta primers. Profiling relied on immunoSEQ multiplex PCR, and the TCRdb table lists in-frame clones only, not all of them. The data contain about 120,000 clones, roughly 79% of them singletons. These data belong to a study of cytomegalovirus exposure and HLA in healthy donors. Study observations and caveats: Immune exposure information comprised only CMV serostatus.

The sequenced material came from PBMCs. This receptor was obtained from a young woman in good health and CMV-seronegative. The V and J genes are TRBV7-9 and TRBJ1-1; 7 bases match TRBD1. The DNA for the CDR3 is TGTTCCAGCAGCTTAGGACAGGAGGCCATGAACACTGAAGCTTTCTTT. Encoded protein: CSSSLGQEAMNTEAFF.